This TCR beta chain comes out of a study of T cells in Graves' hyperthyroidism and ophthalmopathy. Across the study: It was at initial diagnosis, before any treatment, that peripheral blood was collected.

Amplified regions were TCR beta CDR3 sequences from RNA transcripts. The HTBI primer set served for first-round RT-PCR of the TCR CDR3. One entry per CDR3 protein, called by TCRdb with MiXCR from the multiplex PCR reads. Found here are roughly 160,000 distinct CDR3 sequences, around 8.9% of them singletons; the top ten hold around 21%. Reasons for excluding patients were uncontrolled infection, other autoimmune disease, pregnancy or lactation. The sample of blood was obtained at first hyperthyroidism diagnosis (before any ophthalmopathy symptoms). Using more than 7.5 ml of fresh peripheral blood, PBMCs were prepared. Per germline, CDR1 LGHNT and CDR2 FRNRAP. The CDR3 totals 17 residues. Trimming removed 0 bases from V and 4 bases from J, with 15 bases in between. This clonotype was observed many times.

The sample taken for sequencing was blood. This chain joins TRBV12-5 and TRBJ2-2, with TRBD2 as a possible D gene (6 bases). This receptor was taken from a woman aged 18-35 years with Graves' hyperthyroidism that later progressed to Graves' ophthalmopathy. Here the CDR3 DNA reads TGTGCTAGTGGTTTGGTGCGGGCTAGCGAGAGCACCGGGGAGCTGTTTTTT. This sequence encodes CASGLVRASESTGELFF.